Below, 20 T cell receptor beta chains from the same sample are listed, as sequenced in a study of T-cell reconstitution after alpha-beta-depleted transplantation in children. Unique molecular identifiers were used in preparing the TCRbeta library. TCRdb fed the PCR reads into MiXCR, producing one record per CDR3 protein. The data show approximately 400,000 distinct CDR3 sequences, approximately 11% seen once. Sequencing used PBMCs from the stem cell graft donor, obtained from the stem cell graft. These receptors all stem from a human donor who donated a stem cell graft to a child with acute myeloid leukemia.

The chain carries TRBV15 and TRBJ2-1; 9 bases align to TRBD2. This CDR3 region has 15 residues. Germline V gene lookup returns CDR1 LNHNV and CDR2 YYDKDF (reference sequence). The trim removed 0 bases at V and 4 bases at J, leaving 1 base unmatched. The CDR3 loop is CATSREAGGYNEQFF. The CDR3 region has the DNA TGTGCCACCAGCAGAGAAGCGGGGGGATACAATGAGCAGTTCTTC.

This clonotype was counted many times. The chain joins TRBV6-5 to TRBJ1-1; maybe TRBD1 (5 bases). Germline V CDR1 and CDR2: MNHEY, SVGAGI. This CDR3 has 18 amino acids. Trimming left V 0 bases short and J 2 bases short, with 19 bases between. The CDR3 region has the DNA TGTGCCAGCAGTTACTCGTTGGGGACGCGCATGCACAACACTGAAGCTTTCTTT. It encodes CASSYSLGTRMHNTEAFF.

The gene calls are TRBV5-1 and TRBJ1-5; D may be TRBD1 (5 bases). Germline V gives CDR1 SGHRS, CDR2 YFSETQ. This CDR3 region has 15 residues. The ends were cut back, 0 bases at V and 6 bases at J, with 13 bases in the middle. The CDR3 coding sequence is TGCGCCAGCAGCTTGGACTCAGGGACCGGTCAGCCCCAGCATTTT. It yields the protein CASSLDSGTGQPQHF.

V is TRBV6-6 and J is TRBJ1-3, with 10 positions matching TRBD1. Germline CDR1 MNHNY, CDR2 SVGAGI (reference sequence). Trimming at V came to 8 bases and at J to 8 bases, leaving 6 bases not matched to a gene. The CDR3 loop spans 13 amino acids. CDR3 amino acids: CASGGTGVDTIYF. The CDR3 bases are TGTGCCAGCGGGGGGACAGGGGTTGACACCATATATTTT.

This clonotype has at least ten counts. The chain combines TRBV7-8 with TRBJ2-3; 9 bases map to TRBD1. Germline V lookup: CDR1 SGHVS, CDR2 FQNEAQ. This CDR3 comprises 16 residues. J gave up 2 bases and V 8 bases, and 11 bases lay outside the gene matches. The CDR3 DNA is TGTGCCAGCTCCACACAGGGGGCTCTTACCACAGATACGCAGTATTTT. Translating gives CASSTQGALTTDTQYF.

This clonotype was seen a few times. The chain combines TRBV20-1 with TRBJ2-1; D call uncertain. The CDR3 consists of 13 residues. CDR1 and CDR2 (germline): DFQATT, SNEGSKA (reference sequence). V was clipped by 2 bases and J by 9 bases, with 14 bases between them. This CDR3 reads CSARSDPSPEQFF. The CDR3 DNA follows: TGCAGTGCTAGATCCGATCCATCCCCTGAGCAGTTCTTC.

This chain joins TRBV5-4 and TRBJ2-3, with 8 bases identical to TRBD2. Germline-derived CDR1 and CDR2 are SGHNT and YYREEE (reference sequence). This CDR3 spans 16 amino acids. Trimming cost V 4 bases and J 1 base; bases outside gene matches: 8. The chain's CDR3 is CASSRLAGFGTDTQYF. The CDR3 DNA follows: TGTGCCAGCAGCCGCCTAGCGGGTTTTGGCACAGATACGCAGTATTTT.

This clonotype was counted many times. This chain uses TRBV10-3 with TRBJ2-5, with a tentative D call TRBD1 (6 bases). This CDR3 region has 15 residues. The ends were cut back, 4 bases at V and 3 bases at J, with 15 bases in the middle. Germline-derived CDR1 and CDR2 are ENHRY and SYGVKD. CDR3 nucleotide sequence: TGTGCCATCAGTGGAGCCACCAGGGGAAAAGAGACCCAGTACTTC. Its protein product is CAISGATRGKETQYF.

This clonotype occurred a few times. The CDR3 DNA is TGTGCCAGCAGCTTCGGACAGGGTCCAAACATTCAGTACTTC. It is translated as CASSFGQGPNIQYF. The chain recombines TRBV12-3 or TRBV12-4 with TRBJ2-4; 8 nucleotides agree with TRBD1. The CDR3 loop spans 14 amino acids. The junction had 7 bases not matched to a gene; V was cut back by 6 bases and J by 6 bases.

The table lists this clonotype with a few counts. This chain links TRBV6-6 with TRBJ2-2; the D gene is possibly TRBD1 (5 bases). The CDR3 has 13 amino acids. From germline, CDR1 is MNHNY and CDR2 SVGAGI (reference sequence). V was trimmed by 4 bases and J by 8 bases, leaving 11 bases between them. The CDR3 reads CASSFTGAGELFF. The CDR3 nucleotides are TGTGCCAGCAGTTTCACAGGAGCAGGGGAGCTGTTTTTT.

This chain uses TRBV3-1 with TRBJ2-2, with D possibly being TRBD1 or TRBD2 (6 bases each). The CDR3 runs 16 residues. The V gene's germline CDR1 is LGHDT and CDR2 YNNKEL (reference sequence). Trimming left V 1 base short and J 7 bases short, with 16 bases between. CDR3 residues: CASSQARGRDSGELFF. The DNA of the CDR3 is TGTGCCAGCAGCCAAGCCCGGGGGCGAGATAGCGGGGAGCTGTTTTTT.

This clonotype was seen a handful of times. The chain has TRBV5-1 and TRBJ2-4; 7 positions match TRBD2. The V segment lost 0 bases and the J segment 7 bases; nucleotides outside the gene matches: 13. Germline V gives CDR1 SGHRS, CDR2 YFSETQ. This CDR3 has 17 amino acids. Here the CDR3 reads CASSLGVTREGENIQYF. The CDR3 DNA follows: TGCGCCAGCAGCTTGGGGGTGACTAGGGAGGGCGAGAACATTCAGTACTTC.

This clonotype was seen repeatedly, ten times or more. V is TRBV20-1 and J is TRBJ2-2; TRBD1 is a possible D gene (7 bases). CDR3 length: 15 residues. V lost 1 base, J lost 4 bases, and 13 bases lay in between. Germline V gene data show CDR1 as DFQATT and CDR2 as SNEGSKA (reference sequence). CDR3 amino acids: CSARGYRGGTGELFF. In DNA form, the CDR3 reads TGCAGTGCTAGAGGGTACAGGGGAGGCACCGGGGAGCTGTTTTTT.

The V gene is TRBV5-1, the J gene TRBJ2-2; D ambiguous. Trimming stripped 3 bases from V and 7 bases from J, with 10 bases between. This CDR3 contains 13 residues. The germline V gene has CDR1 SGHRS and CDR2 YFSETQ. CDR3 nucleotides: TGCGCCAGCAGCTCGAGTTCCGGCGGGGAGCTGTTTTTT. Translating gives CASSSSSGGELFF.

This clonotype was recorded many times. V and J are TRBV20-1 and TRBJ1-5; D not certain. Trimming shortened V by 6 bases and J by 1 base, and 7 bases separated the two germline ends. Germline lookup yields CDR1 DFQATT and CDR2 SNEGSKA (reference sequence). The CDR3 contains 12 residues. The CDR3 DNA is TGCAGTGCGATAGGGAGCAATCAGCCCCAGCATTTT. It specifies CSAIGSNQPQHF.

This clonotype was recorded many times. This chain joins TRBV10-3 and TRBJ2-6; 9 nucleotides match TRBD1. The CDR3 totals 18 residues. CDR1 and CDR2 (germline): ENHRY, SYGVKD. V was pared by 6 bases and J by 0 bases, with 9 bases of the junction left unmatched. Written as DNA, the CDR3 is TGTGCCATCAGCTCGGGGACAGGGAGGCTCTCTGGGGCCAACGTCCTGACTTTC. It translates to CAISSGTGRLSGANVLTF.

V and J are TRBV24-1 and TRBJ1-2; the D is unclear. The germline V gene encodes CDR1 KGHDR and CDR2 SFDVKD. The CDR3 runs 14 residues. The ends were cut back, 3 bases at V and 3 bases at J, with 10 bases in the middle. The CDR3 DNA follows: TGTGCCACCAGTGATGGTGGACGGGACTATGGCTACACCTTC. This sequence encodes CATSDGGRDYGYTF.

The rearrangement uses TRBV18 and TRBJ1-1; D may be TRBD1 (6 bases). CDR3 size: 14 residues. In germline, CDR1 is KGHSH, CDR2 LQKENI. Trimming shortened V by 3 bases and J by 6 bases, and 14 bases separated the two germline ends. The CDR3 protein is CASSPPRQAPEAFF. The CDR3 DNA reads TGTGCCAGCTCACCGCCCCGACAGGCGCCTGAAGCTTTCTTT.

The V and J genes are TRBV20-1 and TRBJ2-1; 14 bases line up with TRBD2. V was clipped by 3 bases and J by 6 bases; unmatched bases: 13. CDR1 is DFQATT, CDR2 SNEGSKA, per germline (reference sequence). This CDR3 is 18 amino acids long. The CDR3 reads CSASAIPGLAGEGNEQFF. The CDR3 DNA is TGCAGTGCTAGTGCTATTCCGGGACTAGCGGGAGAAGGCAATGAGCAGTTCTTC.

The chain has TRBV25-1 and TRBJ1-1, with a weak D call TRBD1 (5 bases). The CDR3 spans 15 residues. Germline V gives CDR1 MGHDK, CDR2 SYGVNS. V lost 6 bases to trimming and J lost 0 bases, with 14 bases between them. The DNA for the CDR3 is TGTGCCAGCAGCTATCAACAGGACATGAACACTGAAGCTTTCTTT. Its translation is CASSYQQDMNTEAFF. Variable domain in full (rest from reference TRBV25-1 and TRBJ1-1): EADIYQTPRYLVIGTGKKITLECSQTMGHDKMYWYQQDPGMELHLIHYSYGVNSTEKGDLSSESTVSRIRTEHFPLTLESARPSHTSQYLCASSYQQDMNTEAFFGQGTRLTVV.